Detailed here is one T cell receptor (beta chain). CDR1 is SGHNT, CDR2 YYREEE, per germline (reference sequence). CDR3 length: 13 residues. The V gene lost 0 bases and the J gene lost 4 bases, with 7 bases spanning the gap. The data are from a study of blood T cell repertoires in COVID-19. About the study: Whether acute or convalescent, the COVID-19 samples came from the United States, Italy and Spain. Sample material is recorded as cDNA or gDNA derived from T cells, B-cell-depleted T cells, or PBMCs.

The data were produced by immunoSEQ multiplex PCR, yet TCRdb's version contains in-frame clones alone and is incomplete. The sample has around 190,000 clones, roughly 82% seen once. The sample comprised peripheral blood. The chain uses TRBV5-4 and TRBJ1-2, with TRBD1 as a possible D gene (5 bases). This TCR came from a human donor in a cohort sampled during active COVID-19. The CDR3 DNA reads as TGTGCCAGCAGCTTGGGACAGATCTATGGCTACACCTTC. Encoded protein: CASSLGQIYGYTF.